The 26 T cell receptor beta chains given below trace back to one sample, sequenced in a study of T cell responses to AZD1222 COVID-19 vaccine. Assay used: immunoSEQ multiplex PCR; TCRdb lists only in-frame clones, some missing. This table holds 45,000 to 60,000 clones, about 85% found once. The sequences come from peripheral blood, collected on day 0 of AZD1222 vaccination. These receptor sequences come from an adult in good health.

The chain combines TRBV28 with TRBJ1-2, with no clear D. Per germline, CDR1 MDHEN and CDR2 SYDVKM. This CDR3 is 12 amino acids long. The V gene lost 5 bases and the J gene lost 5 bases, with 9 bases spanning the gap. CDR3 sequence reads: CASSVAAYGYTF. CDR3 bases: TGTGCCAGCAGTGTCGCAGCATATGGCTACACCTTC.

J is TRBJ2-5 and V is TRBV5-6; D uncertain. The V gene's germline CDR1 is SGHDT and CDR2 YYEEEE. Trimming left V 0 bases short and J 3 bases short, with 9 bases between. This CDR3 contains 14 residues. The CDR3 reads CASSLGQGKETQYF. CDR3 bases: TGTGCCAGCAGCTTGGGACAAGGGAAAGAGACCCAGTACTTC.

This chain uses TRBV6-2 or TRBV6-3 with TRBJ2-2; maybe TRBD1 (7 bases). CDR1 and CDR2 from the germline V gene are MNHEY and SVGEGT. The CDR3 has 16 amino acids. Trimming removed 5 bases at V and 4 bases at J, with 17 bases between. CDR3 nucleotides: TGTGCCAGCAGTGACCTTGGAGGGGGCGGCACCGGGGAGCTGTTTTTT. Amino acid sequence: CASSDLGGGGTGELFF.

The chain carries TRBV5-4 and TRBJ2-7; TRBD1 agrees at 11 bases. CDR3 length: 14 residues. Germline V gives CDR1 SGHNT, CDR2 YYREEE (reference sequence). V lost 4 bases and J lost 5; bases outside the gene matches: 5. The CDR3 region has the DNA TGTGCCAGCAGCCCGGGGACAGGGGGAGACGAGCAGTACTTC. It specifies CASSPGTGGDEQYF.

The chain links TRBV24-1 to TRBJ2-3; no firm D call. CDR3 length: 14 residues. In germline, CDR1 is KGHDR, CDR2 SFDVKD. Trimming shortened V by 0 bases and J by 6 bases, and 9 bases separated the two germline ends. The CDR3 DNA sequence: TGTGCCACCAGTGATTTGGGGCCACAGGATACGCAGTATTTT. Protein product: CATSDLGPQDTQYF.

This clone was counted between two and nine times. CDR3 loop: CASSLGQGYSNQPQHF. For the CDR3, the DNA is TGTGCCAGCAGCTTGGGACAGGGATATAGCAATCAGCCCCAGCATTTT. The chain has TRBV5-8 and TRBJ1-5; 7 bases line up with TRBD1. The CDR3 runs 16 residues. Germline values: CDR1 SGHTS, CDR2 YDEGEE. V lost 0 bases to trimming and J lost 0 bases; unmatched junction nucleotides: 3.

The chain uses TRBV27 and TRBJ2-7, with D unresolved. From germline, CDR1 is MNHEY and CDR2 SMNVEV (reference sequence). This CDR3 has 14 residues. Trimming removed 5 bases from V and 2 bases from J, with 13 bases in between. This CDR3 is CASSDRREAYEQYF. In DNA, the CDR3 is TGTGCCAGCAGTGACCGGCGTGAGGCCTACGAGCAGTACTTC.

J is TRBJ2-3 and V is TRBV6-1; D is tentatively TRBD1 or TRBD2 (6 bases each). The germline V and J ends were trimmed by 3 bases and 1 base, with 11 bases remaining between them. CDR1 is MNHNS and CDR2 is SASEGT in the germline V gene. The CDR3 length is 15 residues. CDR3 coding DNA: TGTGCCAGCAGTGACGGGGGCGCAGGCACAGATACGCAGTATTTT. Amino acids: CASSDGGAGTDTQYF.

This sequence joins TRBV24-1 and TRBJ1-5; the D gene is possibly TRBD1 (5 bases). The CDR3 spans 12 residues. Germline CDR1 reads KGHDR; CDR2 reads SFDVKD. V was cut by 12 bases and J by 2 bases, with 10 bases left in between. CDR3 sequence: CASGDGNQPQHF. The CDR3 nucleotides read TGTGCCTCGGGGGATGGCAATCAGCCCCAGCATTTT.

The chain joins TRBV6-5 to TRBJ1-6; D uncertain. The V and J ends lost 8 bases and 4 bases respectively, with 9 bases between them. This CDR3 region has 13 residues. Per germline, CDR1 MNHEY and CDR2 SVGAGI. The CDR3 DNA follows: TGTGCCAGCCGGACCGGGTATAATTCACCCCTCCACTTT. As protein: CASRTGYNSPLHF.

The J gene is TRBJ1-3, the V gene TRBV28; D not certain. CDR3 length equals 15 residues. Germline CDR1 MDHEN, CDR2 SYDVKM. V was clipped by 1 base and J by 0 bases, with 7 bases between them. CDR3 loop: CASSLFPSSGNTIYF. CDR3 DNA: TGTGCCAGCAGTTTATTCCCTAGCTCTGGAAACACCATATATTTT.

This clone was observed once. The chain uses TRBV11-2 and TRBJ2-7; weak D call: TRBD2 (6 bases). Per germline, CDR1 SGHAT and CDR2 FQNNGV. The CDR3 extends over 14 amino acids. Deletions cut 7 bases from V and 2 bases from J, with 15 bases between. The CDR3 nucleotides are TGTGCCAGCATCGGACTAATTCCGCCCTACGAGCAGTACTTC. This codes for CASIGLIPPYEQYF. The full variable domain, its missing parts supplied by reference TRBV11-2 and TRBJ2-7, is EAGVAQSPRYKIIEKRQSVAFWCNPISGHATLYWYQQILGQGPKLLIQFQNNGVVDDSQLPKDRFSAERLKGVDSTLKIQPAKLEDSAVYLCASIGLIPPYEQYFGPGTRLTVT.

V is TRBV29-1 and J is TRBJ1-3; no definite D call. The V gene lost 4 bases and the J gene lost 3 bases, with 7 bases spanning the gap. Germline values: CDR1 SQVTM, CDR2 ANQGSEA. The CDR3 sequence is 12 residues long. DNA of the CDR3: TGCAGCGTTGTACACGGTGGAAACACCATATATTTT. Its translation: CSVVHGGNTIYF.

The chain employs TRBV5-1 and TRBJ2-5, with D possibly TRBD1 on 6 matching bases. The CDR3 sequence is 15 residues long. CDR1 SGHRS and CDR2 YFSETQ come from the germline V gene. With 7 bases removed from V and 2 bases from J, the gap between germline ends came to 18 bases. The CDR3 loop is CASGSQTGPQETQYF. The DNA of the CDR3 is TGCGCCAGCGGGTCCCAGACAGGACCTCAAGAGACCCAGTACTTC.

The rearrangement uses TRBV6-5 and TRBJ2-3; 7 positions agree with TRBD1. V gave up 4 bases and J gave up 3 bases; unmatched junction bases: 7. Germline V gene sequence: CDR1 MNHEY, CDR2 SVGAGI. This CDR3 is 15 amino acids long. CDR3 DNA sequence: TGTGCCAGCAGTTTACAGGGGTATGCGACAGATACGCAGTATTTT. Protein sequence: CASSLQGYATDTQYF.

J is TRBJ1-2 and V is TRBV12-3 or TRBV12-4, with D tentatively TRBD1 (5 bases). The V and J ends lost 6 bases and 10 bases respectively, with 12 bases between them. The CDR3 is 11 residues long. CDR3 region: CASSQDRPYTF. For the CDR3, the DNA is TGTGCCAGCAGCCAAGACAGACCCTACACCTTC.

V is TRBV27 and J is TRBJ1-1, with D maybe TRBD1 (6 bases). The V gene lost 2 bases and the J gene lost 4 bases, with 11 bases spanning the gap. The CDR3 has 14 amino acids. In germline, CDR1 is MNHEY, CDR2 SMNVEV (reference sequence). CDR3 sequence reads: CASSLRTAATEAFF. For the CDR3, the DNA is TGTGCCAGCAGTTTACGGACAGCGGCCACTGAAGCTTTCTTT.

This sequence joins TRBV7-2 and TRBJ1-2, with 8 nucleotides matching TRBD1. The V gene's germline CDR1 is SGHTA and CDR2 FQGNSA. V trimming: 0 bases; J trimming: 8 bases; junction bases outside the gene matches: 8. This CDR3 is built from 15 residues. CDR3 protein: CASSLAAGGARGYTF. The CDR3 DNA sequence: TGTGCCAGCAGCTTAGCCGCAGGGGGCGCTCGGGGCTACACCTTC.

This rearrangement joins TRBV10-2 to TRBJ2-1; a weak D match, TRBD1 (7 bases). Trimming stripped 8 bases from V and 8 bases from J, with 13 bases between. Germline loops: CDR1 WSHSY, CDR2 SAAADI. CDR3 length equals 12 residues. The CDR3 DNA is TGCGCCAGCTCAGGGGGGCGGGATGAGCAGTTCTTC. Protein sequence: CASSGGRDEQFF.

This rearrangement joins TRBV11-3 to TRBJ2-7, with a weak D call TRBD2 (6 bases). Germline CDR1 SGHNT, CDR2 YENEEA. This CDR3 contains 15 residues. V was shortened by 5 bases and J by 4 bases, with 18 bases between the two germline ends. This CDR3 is CASSPGWGDGYEQYF. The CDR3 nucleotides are TGTGCCAGCAGCCCAGGATGGGGGGACGGGTACGAGCAGTACTTC.

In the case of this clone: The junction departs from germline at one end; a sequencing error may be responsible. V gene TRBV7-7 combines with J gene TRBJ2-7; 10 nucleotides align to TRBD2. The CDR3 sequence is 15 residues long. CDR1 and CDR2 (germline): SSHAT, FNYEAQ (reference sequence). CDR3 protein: CASSLGSGGAYEQYF. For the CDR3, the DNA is TGTGCTAGCAGCTTAGGCAGCGGGGGGGCCTACGAGCAGTACTTC.

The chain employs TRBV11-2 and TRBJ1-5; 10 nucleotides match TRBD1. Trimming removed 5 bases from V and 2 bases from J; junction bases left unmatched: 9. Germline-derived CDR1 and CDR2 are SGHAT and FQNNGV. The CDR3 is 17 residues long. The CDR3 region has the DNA TGTGCCAGCAGCCCCCACCCCGGGACAGGGGGCAATCAGCCCCAGCATTTT. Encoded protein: CASSPHPGTGGNQPQHF.

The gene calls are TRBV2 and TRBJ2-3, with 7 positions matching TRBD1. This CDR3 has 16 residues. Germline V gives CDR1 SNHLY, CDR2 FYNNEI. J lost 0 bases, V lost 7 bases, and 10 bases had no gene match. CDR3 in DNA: TGTGCCAGCACCGACCAGAGACAGGGAAGCACAGATACGCAGTATTTT. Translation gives CASTDQRQGSTDTQYF.

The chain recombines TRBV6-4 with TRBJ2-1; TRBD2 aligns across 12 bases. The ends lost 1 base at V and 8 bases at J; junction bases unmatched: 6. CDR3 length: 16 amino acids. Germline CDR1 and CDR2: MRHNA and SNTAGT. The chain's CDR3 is CASSDYGLAGHDEQFF. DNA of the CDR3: TGTGCCAGCAGTGACTACGGACTAGCGGGGCACGATGAGCAGTTCTTC.

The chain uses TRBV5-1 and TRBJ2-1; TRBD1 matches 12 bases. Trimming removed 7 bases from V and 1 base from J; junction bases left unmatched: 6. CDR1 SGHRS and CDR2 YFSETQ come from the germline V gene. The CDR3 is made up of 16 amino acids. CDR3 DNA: TGCGCCAGCGACCCGGGACAGGGGGCGTCCTACAATGAGCAGTTCTTC. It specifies CASDPGQGASYNEQFF.

CDR3 in amino acids: CASSIASRVTGELFF. The CDR3, as DNA: TGTGCCAGTAGTATAGCTTCTAGGGTTACCGGGGAGCTGTTTTTT. V gene TRBV19 combines with J gene TRBJ2-2; D remains ambiguous. This CDR3 comprises 15 residues. The ends were cut back, 1 base at V and 5 bases at J, with 11 bases in the middle. CDR1 and CDR2 (germline): LNHDA, SQIVND (reference sequence).